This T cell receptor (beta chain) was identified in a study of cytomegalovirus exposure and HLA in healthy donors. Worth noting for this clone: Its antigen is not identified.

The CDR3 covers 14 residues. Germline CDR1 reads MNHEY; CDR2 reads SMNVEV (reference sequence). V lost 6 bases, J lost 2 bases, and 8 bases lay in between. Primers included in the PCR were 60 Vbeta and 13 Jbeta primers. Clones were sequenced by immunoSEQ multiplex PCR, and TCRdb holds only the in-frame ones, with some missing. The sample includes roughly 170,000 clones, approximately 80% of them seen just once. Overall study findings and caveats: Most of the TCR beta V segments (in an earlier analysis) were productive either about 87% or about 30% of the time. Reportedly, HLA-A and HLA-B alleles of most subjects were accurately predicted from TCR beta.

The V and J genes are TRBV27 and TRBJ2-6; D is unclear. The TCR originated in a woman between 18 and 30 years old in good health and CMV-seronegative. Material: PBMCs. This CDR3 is CASRQLAGANVLTF. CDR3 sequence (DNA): TGTGCCAGCAGACAGCTGGCTGGGGCCAACGTCCTGACTTTC.